These T cell receptor beta chains were read from a single sample in a study of blood T cell repertoires in COVID-19. Generated by immunoSEQ multiplex PCR, the TCRdb table keeps only in-frame clones and is missing some. The sample has about 160,000 clones; nearly 80% are singletons. The sequencing input was peripheral blood. The receptors originated from an elderly woman with acute or convalescent COVID-19. CDR3s include the opening cysteine and the closing phenylalanine or tryptophan. Each record gives: J gene, D gene, V gene, clone size, CDR3 protein, CDR3 DNA. D genes are given only for firm matches. Clone size appears in some rows only: once, few, many, or a class for an expanded clone.

j_gene: TRBJ2-1; d_gene: TRBD2; v_gene: TRBV11-3; abundance: NA; CDR3aa: CASSPGTNYNEQFF; CDR3nt: TGTGCCAGCAGCCCTGGGACTAACTACAATGAGCAGTTCTTC
j_gene: TRBJ1-4; d_gene: NA; v_gene: TRBV5-1; abundance: NA; CDR3aa: CASSPDAGTVEKLFF; CDR3nt: TGCGCCAGCAGCCCCGATGCCGGGACTGTTGAAAAACTGTTTTTT
j_gene: TRBJ1-5; d_gene: NA; v_gene: TRBV3-1/TRBV3-2; abundance: NA; CDR3aa: CASSQGYRDQPQHF; CDR3nt: TGTGCCAGCAGCCAAGGGTACAGGGATCAGCCCCAGCATTTT
j_gene: TRBJ1-2; d_gene: TRBD1; v_gene: TRBV5-1; abundance: NA; CDR3aa: CASSQIPTDRVYGYTF; CDR3nt: TGCGCCAGCAGCCAGATACCAACCGACAGGGTCTATGGCTACACCTTC
j_gene: TRBJ1-1; d_gene: NA; v_gene: TRBV7-6; abundance: once; CDR3aa: CASSLVQGQGGTEAFF; CDR3nt: TGTGCCAGCAGCTTGGTCCAGGGCCAAGGGGGCACTGAAGCTTTCTTT
j_gene: TRBJ2-1; d_gene: NA; v_gene: TRBV11-3; abundance: NA; CDR3aa: CASSFSESYEQFF; CDR3nt: TGTGCCAGCAGCTTTTCGGAGAGCTATGAGCAGTTCTTC
j_gene: TRBJ1-2; d_gene: TRBD1; v_gene: TRBV7-9; abundance: few; CDR3aa: CASSLDAGGWGYTF; CDR3nt: TGTGCCAGCAGCTTAGATGCAGGGGGCTGGGGCTACACCTTC
j_gene: TRBJ1-2; d_gene: NA; v_gene: TRBV7-9; abundance: NA; CDR3aa: CASSFAGNGGYTF; CDR3nt: TGTGCCAGCAGCTTCGCGGGGAATGGTGGCTACACCTTC
j_gene: TRBJ2-3; d_gene: NA; v_gene: TRBV6-5; abundance: few; CDR3aa: CATSWEMVDTQYF; CDR3nt: TGTGCCACCTCTTGGGAGATGGTAGATACGCAGTATTTT
j_gene: TRBJ2-1; d_gene: TRBD2; v_gene: TRBV6-1; abundance: NA; CDR3aa: CASSVLAGGKPNEQFF; CDR3nt: TGTGCCAGCAGTGTTTTAGCGGGAGGCAAGCCTAATGAGCAGTTCTTC
j_gene: TRBJ1-3; d_gene: NA; v_gene: TRBV28; abundance: NA; CDR3aa: CASGRDILSSGNTIYF; CDR3nt: TGTGCCAGCGGTAGGGACATCCTGAGCTCTGGAAACACCATATATTTT
j_gene: TRBJ2-1; d_gene: NA; v_gene: TRBV7-8; abundance: NA; CDR3aa: CASSLFRESSYNEQFF; CDR3nt: TGTGCCAGCAGCTTATTCCGGGAGAGCTCCTACAATGAGCAGTTCTTC
j_gene: TRBJ2-2; d_gene: NA; v_gene: TRBV6-4; abundance: NA; CDR3aa: CASSGMNRGGTGELFF; CDR3nt: TGTGCCAGCAGTGGGATGAACAGGGGAGGCACCGGGGAGCTGTTTTTT
j_gene: TRBJ2-5; d_gene: NA; v_gene: TRBV30; abundance: NA; CDR3aa: CAWSRPGQETQYF; CDR3nt: TGTGCCTGGAGCCGACCGGGACAAGAGACCCAGTACTTC
j_gene: TRBJ1-1; d_gene: NA; v_gene: TRBV21-1; abundance: NA; CDR3aa: CASPPHGAENTEAFF; CDR3nt: TGTGCCAGCCCACCTCATGGGGCCGAGAACACTGAAGCTTTCTTT
j_gene: TRBJ1-3; d_gene: TRBD1; v_gene: TRBV6-5; abundance: NA; CDR3aa: CASTLDRGSGNTIYF; CDR3nt: TGTGCCAGCACCCTCGACAGGGGCTCTGGAAACACCATATATTTT
j_gene: TRBJ2-1; d_gene: TRBD1; v_gene: TRBV18; abundance: few; CDR3aa: CASSPFTGTGGYNEQFF; CDR3nt: TGTGCCAGCTCACCCTTCACCGGGACAGGGGGCTACAATGAGCAGTTCTTC
j_gene: TRBJ2-7; d_gene: TRBD2; v_gene: TRBV11-3; abundance: NA; CDR3aa: CASSFWCSGRPLTEQYF; CDR3nt: TGTGCCAGCAGCTTTTGGTGTAGCGGGAGACCTCTTACGGAGCAGTACTTC
j_gene: TRBJ2-1; d_gene: TRBD2; v_gene: TRBV2; abundance: few; CDR3aa: CASRGLAPNEQFF; CDR3nt: TGTGCCAGCAGAGGACTAGCGCCAAATGAGCAGTTCTTC
j_gene: TRBJ1-2; d_gene: NA; v_gene: TRBV6-5; abundance: NA; CDR3aa: CASSYSQGYGYTF; CDR3nt: TGTGCCAGCAGTTACTCCCAGGGCTATGGCTACACCTTC
j_gene: TRBJ2-7; d_gene: TRBD2; v_gene: TRBV5-1; abundance: NA; CDR3aa: CASSFITSGGSISYEQYF; CDR3nt: TGCGCCAGCAGCTTTATAACTAGCGGGGGGTCGATCTCCTACGAGCAGTACTTC
j_gene: TRBJ2-3; d_gene: TRBD2; v_gene: TRBV14; abundance: NA; CDR3aa: CASSPGLATDTQYF; CDR3nt: TGTGCCAGCAGCCCGGGACTAGCAACAGATACGCAGTATTTT
j_gene: TRBJ1-3; d_gene: NA; v_gene: TRBV5-1; abundance: NA; CDR3aa: CASSLGTVSGNTIYF; CDR3nt: TGCGCCAGCAGCTTGGGGACAGTCTCTGGAAACACCATATATTTT
j_gene: TRBJ1-1; d_gene: NA; v_gene: TRBV6-6; abundance: NA; CDR3aa: CASTVPGNTEAFF; CDR3nt: TGTGCCAGCACCGTTCCGGGGAACACTGAAGCTTTCTTT
j_gene: TRBJ2-2; d_gene: TRBD2; v_gene: TRBV2; abundance: NA; CDR3aa: CASRRLAGEKGELFF; CDR3nt: TGTGCCAGCAGAAGACTAGCGGGAGAAAAGGGGGAGCTGTTTTTT
j_gene: TRBJ2-1; d_gene: TRBD2; v_gene: TRBV3-1/TRBV3-2; abundance: NA; CDR3aa: CASSPGLAASYNEQFF; CDR3nt: TGTGCCAGCAGCCCGGGACTAGCGGCCTCTTACAATGAGCAGTTCTTC
j_gene: TRBJ2-7; d_gene: NA; v_gene: TRBV7-9; abundance: NA; CDR3aa: CASSRANSYEQYF; CDR3nt: TGTGCCAGCAGCCGTGCTAACTCCTACGAGCAGTACTTC
j_gene: TRBJ1-1; d_gene: NA; v_gene: TRBV18; abundance: NA; CDR3aa: CASSPTVNTEAFF; CDR3nt: TGTGCCAGCTCACCGACAGTGAACACTGAAGCTTTCTTT
j_gene: TRBJ1-2; d_gene: NA; v_gene: TRBV19; abundance: NA; CDR3aa: CASRAGGRVYGYTF; CDR3nt: TGTGCCAGTCGGGCGGGAGGCAGGGTCTATGGCTACACCTTC
j_gene: TRBJ2-1; d_gene: TRBD1; v_gene: TRBV7-9; abundance: few; CDR3aa: CASSPGQGLFEQFF; CDR3nt: TGTGCCAGCAGCCCGGGACAGGGGTTGTTTGAGCAGTTCTTC
j_gene: TRBJ2-5; d_gene: NA; v_gene: TRBV6-5; abundance: many; CDR3aa: CASSPGTRETQYF; CDR3nt: TGTGCCAGCAGCCCGGGTACTAGGGAGACCCAGTACTTC
j_gene: TRBJ1-5; d_gene: NA; v_gene: TRBV30; abundance: few; CDR3aa: CAWNHPGQYNQPQHF; CDR3nt: TGTGCCTGGAATCATCCGGGACAATACAATCAGCCCCAGCATTTT
j_gene: TRBJ2-4; d_gene: TRBD1; v_gene: TRBV28; abundance: NA; CDR3aa: CASSTGQGDIQYF; CDR3nt: TGTGCCAGCAGCACCGGACAGGGGGACATTCAGTACTTC
j_gene: TRBJ1-5; d_gene: TRBD1; v_gene: TRBV28; abundance: few; CDR3aa: CASSLPWDSSNQPQHF; CDR3nt: TGTGCCAGCAGCCTACCCTGGGACAGCAGCAATCAGCCCCAGCATTTT
j_gene: TRBJ1-6; d_gene: NA; v_gene: TRBV12-1; abundance: NA; CDR3aa: CASSARDRGNSPLHF; CDR3nt: TGTGCCAGCAGTGCGCGAGACAGGGGTAATTCACCCCTCCACTTT